These T cell receptor beta chains were read from a single sample in a study of early T cells in non-severe SARS-CoV-2 infection. Using its own MiXCR run on the 5' RACE reads, TCRdb lists one record per CDR3 protein. The table records about 46,000 distinct CDR3 sequences, roughly 5.4% of them present only once. This material consisted of whole blood, taken at baseline. The source of these receptors is an adult who was a healthcare worker with PCR-confirmed SARS-CoV-2 infection or an uninfected control (not recorded which). Both conserved end residues are part of each CDR3. The D gene is left open where the match is weak. Clone size appears in some rows only: once, few, many, or a class for an expanded clone.

CDR3 DNA: TGTGCCAGCAGCTTGGACGGAGAAAAACTGTTTTTT
CDR3 protein: CASSLDGEKLFF
J gene: TRBJ1-4
D gene: NA
V gene: TRBV5-4
clone size: many

CDR3 DNA: TGCAGTGCCGACACGGCTAGCGGGAACTACGAGCAGTACTTC
CDR3 protein: CSADTASGNYEQYF
J gene: TRBJ2-7
D gene: TRBD2
V gene: TRBV20-1
clone size: many

CDR3 DNA: TGTGCCAGCAGCTTAGTGGCAGGGCCCTACAATGAGCAGTTCTTC
CDR3 protein: CASSLVAGPYNEQFF
J gene: TRBJ2-1
D gene: NA
V gene: TRBV5-4
clone size: many

CDR3 DNA: TGTGCCAGCAGCTTACAGACAGGGTCTGGAAACACCATATATTTT
CDR3 protein: CASSLQTGSGNTIYF
J gene: TRBJ1-3
D gene: TRBD1
V gene: TRBV7-2
clone size: NA

CDR3 DNA: TGCAGTGCTAGACTGGCGGGAGTAAAGACCGGGGAGCTGTTTTTT
CDR3 protein: CSARLAGVKTGELFF
J gene: TRBJ2-2
D gene: TRBD2
V gene: TRBV20-1
clone size: many

CDR3 DNA: TGCGCCAGCAGCTTGAGTCAATACTCCTACAATGAGCAGTTCTTC
CDR3 protein: CASSLSQYSYNEQFF
J gene: TRBJ2-1
D gene: NA
V gene: TRBV5-1
clone size: many

CDR3 DNA: TGTGCCAGCAGCCAAGGACAGGGAATACATTACGAGCAGTACTTC
CDR3 protein: CASSQGQGIHYEQYF
J gene: TRBJ2-7
D gene: TRBD1
V gene: TRBV7-6
clone size: many

CDR3 DNA: TGTGCCAGCAGTCCCGGGGGGCTGGCGGGAGTGGACAATGAGCAGTTCTTC
CDR3 protein: CASSPGGLAGVDNEQFF
J gene: TRBJ2-1
D gene: NA
V gene: TRBV27
clone size: few

CDR3 DNA: TGTGCCAGCAGCTTTTCTAGGGACGAGCAGTACTTC
CDR3 protein: CASSFSRDEQYF
J gene: TRBJ2-7
D gene: NA
V gene: TRBV7-9
clone size: NA

CDR3 DNA: TGTGCCAGCAGCTTAGAGCCTCTCTCCTACAATGAGCAGTTCTTC
CDR3 protein: CASSLEPLSYNEQFF
J gene: TRBJ2-1
D gene: NA
V gene: TRBV11-2
clone size: many

CDR3 DNA: TGTGCCAGCAGCTCCGTCGGGAGGGCAGAAGCTTTCTTT
CDR3 protein: CASSSVGRAEAFF
J gene: TRBJ1-1
D gene: NA
V gene: TRBV5-4
clone size: many

CDR3 DNA: TGCAGTGCTAGCCCGGCATACGAGCAGTACTTC
CDR3 protein: CSASPAYEQYF
J gene: TRBJ2-7
D gene: NA
V gene: TRBV20-1
clone size: many

CDR3 DNA: TGTGCCAGCCCCGATTCGCGCGGGACCTACAATGAGCAGTTCTTC
CDR3 protein: CASPDSRGTYNEQFF
J gene: TRBJ2-1
D gene: NA
V gene: TRBV28
clone size: many

CDR3 DNA: TGTGCCAGCAGCTTCTCGCGGGCTAGCACAGATACGCAGTATTTT
CDR3 protein: CASSFSRASTDTQYF
J gene: TRBJ2-3
D gene: NA
V gene: TRBV7-9
clone size: few

CDR3 DNA: TGCAGTGCTCTACTAGCGGAGCCGTTCTTC
CDR3 protein: CSALLAEPFF
J gene: TRBJ2-1
D gene: TRBD2
V gene: TRBV20-1
clone size: many

CDR3 DNA: TGTGCCAGCCATGCCCCCCCGCCATCCTACGAGCAGTACTTC
CDR3 protein: CASHAPPPSYEQYF
J gene: TRBJ2-7
D gene: NA
V gene: TRBV28
clone size: few

CDR3 DNA: TGTGCCAGCAGCTTACTCTCACCAGACAGAAGCTCCTACGAGCAGTACTTC
CDR3 protein: CASSLLSPDRSSYEQYF
J gene: TRBJ2-7
D gene: NA
V gene: TRBV11-2
clone size: many

CDR3 DNA: TGCGCCAGCAGCTTGGCTGGGATTAACTATGGCTACACCTTC
CDR3 protein: CASSLAGINYGYTF
J gene: TRBJ1-2
D gene: NA
V gene: TRBV5-1
clone size: many

CDR3 DNA: TGTGCCAGCAGCAAAAGGGGAAGATATGATCAGCCCCAGCATTTT
CDR3 protein: CASSKRGRYDQPQHF
J gene: TRBJ1-5
D gene: NA
V gene: TRBV21-1
clone size: many

CDR3 DNA: TGCAGCGTTGTCGCTAGCGGGAGCTACGAGCAGTACTTC
CDR3 protein: CSVVASGSYEQYF
J gene: TRBJ2-7
D gene: TRBD2
V gene: TRBV29-1
clone size: many

CDR3 DNA: TGTGCCAGCAGTATAGGACCTTTCGTGACTGAAGCTTTCTTT
CDR3 protein: CASSIGPFVTEAFF
J gene: TRBJ1-1
D gene: NA
V gene: TRBV12-3/TRBV12-4
clone size: few

CDR3 DNA: TGTGCCACCAGTGAGCGGTGGGGGACAGGAACCGGGGAGCTGTTTTTT
CDR3 protein: CATSERWGTGTGELFF
J gene: TRBJ2-2
D gene: TRBD1
V gene: TRBV24-1
clone size: many

CDR3 DNA: TGTGCCAGCAGCACCCTTGGGGGGCAGTACACCGGGGAGCTGTTTTTT
CDR3 protein: CASSTLGGQYTGELFF
J gene: TRBJ2-2
D gene: NA
V gene: TRBV3-1
clone size: many

CDR3 DNA: TGTGCCTGGCGAGATTGGCGGCAAGGCGGGGAGCTGTTTTTT
CDR3 protein: CAWRDWRQGGELFF
J gene: TRBJ2-2
D gene: NA
V gene: TRBV30
clone size: many

CDR3 DNA: TGTGCCAGCAGTTCAGGGGTAAGGGGCGATGAGCAGTTCTTC
CDR3 protein: CASSSGVRGDEQFF
J gene: TRBJ2-1
D gene: NA
V gene: TRBV12-3/TRBV12-4
clone size: many

CDR3 DNA: TGTGCCAGCAGCATGTTCGACGGTGAGCAGTTCTTC
CDR3 protein: CASSMFDGEQFF
J gene: TRBJ2-1
D gene: NA
V gene: TRBV7-9
clone size: many

CDR3 DNA: TGTGCCAGCAGCAAAAAGGGACAGGGTCGAGATACGCAGTATTTT
CDR3 protein: CASSKKGQGRDTQYF
J gene: TRBJ2-3
D gene: NA
V gene: TRBV21-1
clone size: many

CDR3 DNA: TGCAGTGCTAGTACCTTTAGCGGGAGCTCCTACAATGAGCAGTTCTTC
CDR3 protein: CSASTFSGSSYNEQFF
J gene: TRBJ2-1
D gene: TRBD2
V gene: TRBV20-1
clone size: NA

CDR3 DNA: TGTGCCAGCCGGGGGAGTTATCGCACAGATACGCAGTATTTT
CDR3 protein: CASRGSYRTDTQYF
J gene: TRBJ2-3
D gene: NA
V gene: TRBV28
clone size: many

CDR3 DNA: TGCGCCAGCAGCTTGGGAACAGAATCGTTGGGGCAGTACTTC
CDR3 protein: CASSLGTESLGQYF
J gene: TRBJ2-7
D gene: NA
V gene: TRBV5-1
clone size: many

CDR3 DNA: TGTGCCAGCAGCCCCCTAGCGGGCACGGCTGAACAGACCCAGTACTTC
CDR3 protein: CASSPLAGTAEQTQYF
J gene: TRBJ2-5
D gene: TRBD2
V gene: TRBV7-9
clone size: many

CDR3 DNA: TGTGCCAGCGACGTCAGGGGTGATTCCTACAATGAGCAGTTCTTC
CDR3 protein: CASDVRGDSYNEQFF
J gene: TRBJ2-1
D gene: NA
V gene: TRBV2
clone size: many

CDR3 DNA: TGTGCCATCAGCGGAGGGACTAGCGGGACCTACAATGAGCAGTTCTTC
CDR3 protein: CAISGGTSGTYNEQFF
J gene: TRBJ2-1
D gene: TRBD2
V gene: TRBV10-3
clone size: many

CDR3 DNA: TGTGCCAGTACAGGGGGTAATGAAAAACTGTTTTTT
CDR3 protein: CASTGGNEKLFF
J gene: TRBJ1-4
D gene: TRBD1
V gene: TRBV3-1
clone size: many

CDR3 DNA: TGTGCCAGCAGTTTATCGATCAGGGGGGATGAGCAGTTCTTC
CDR3 protein: CASSLSIRGDEQFF
J gene: TRBJ2-1
D gene: NA
V gene: TRBV27
clone size: many

CDR3 DNA: TGTGCCTGGATCGGTGTGGATGGCTACACCTTC
CDR3 protein: CAWIGVDGYTF
J gene: TRBJ1-2
D gene: NA
V gene: TRBV30
clone size: many

CDR3 DNA: TGTGCCAGCAAGCGGGAGTTTGCAGATACGCAGTATTTT
CDR3 protein: CASKREFADTQYF
J gene: TRBJ2-3
D gene: TRBD2
V gene: TRBV2
clone size: NA

CDR3 DNA: TGCAGCGTTCCTACAGGGTCGCGCACTGAAGCTTTCTTT
CDR3 protein: CSVPTGSRTEAFF
J gene: TRBJ1-1
D gene: NA
V gene: TRBV29-1
clone size: many

CDR3 DNA: TGTGCCAGCAGCTTAAGTCCCGGTCAGGGGGCAAACATTCAGTACTTC
CDR3 protein: CASSLSPGQGANIQYF
J gene: TRBJ2-4
D gene: TRBD1
V gene: TRBV28
clone size: many

CDR3 DNA: TGCGCCAGCAGCGACGGACAGTCCGAGACCCAGTACTTC
CDR3 protein: CASSDGQSETQYF
J gene: TRBJ2-5
D gene: NA
V gene: TRBV10-1
clone size: few

CDR3 DNA: TGTGCCAGCAGTCGCTGGGAGGGGGTGAACACTGAAGCTTTCTTT
CDR3 protein: CASSRWEGVNTEAFF
J gene: TRBJ1-1
D gene: NA
V gene: TRBV12-3/TRBV12-4
clone size: NA

CDR3 DNA: TGTGCCATCAGTGAGGAGCCGGGACGGTATAATTCACCCCTCCACTTT
CDR3 protein: CAISEEPGRYNSPLHF
J gene: TRBJ1-6
D gene: NA
V gene: TRBV10-3
clone size: many

CDR3 DNA: TGTGCCAGCAGCTTCTATTCGCACGAAAAACTGTTTTTT
CDR3 protein: CASSFYSHEKLFF
J gene: TRBJ1-4
D gene: NA
V gene: TRBV5-5
clone size: many

CDR3 DNA: TGCGCCAGCAGTGAGTCAGGGCGACAGGGGTATGGCTACACCTTC
CDR3 protein: CASSESGRQGYGYTF
J gene: TRBJ1-2
D gene: TRBD1
V gene: TRBV10-2
clone size: many

CDR3 DNA: TGTGCCAGCAGCTTAGAGGAGAGACCCACAGATACGCAGTATTTT
CDR3 protein: CASSLEERPTDTQYF
J gene: TRBJ2-3
D gene: NA
V gene: TRBV7-9
clone size: many

CDR3 DNA: TGTGCCAGCAGTCTAGCGCAAACAAGCGAGCAGTACTTC
CDR3 protein: CASSLAQTSEQYF
J gene: TRBJ2-7
D gene: NA
V gene: TRBV28
clone size: many

CDR3 DNA: TGTGCCAGCACAACGACCTCTCTAGGAAACTCCTACGAGCAGTACTTC
CDR3 protein: CASTTTSLGNSYEQYF
J gene: TRBJ2-7
D gene: NA
V gene: TRBV3-1
clone size: many

CDR3 DNA: TGTGCCAGCAGCCAGGATCGGTGGGTCGATGAGCAGTTCTTC
CDR3 protein: CASSQDRWVDEQFF
J gene: TRBJ2-1
D gene: NA
V gene: TRBV4-2
clone size: few